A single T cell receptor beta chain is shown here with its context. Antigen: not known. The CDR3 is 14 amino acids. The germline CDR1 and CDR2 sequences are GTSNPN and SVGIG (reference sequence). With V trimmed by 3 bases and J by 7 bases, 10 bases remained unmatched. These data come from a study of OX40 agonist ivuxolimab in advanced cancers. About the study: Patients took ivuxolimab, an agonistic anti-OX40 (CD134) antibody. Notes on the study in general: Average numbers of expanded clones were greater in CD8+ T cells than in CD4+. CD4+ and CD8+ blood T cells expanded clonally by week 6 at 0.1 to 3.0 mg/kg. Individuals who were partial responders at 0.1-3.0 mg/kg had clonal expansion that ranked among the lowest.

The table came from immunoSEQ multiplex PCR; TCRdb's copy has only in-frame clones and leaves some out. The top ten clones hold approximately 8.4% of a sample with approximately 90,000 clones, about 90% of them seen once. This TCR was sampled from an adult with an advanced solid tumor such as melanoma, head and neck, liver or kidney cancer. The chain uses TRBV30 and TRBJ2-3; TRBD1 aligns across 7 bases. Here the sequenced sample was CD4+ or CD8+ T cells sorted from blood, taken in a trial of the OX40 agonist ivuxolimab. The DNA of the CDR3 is TGTGCCTGGAGCACCGGGACAGCTAGCAATACGCAGTATTTT. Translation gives CAWSTGTASNTQYF. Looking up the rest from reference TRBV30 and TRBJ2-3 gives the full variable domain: SQTIHQWPATLVQPVGSPLSLECTVEGTSNPNLYWYRQAAGRGLQLLFYSVGIGQISSEVPQNLSASRPQDRQFILSSKKLLLSDSGFYLCAWSTGTASNTQYFGPGTRLTVL.